Listed here are 11 T cell receptor beta chains from one sample, sequenced in a study of CD8 T cells in Susac syndrome. A quantity of about 0.5 to 1 ug RNA underwent reverse transcription using random hexamers. In TCRdb, the immunoSEQ multiplex PCR reads were re-called with MiXCR into one record per CDR3 protein. The sample has over 150,000 distinct CDR3 sequences; 90% to 97% are singletons. Specimen: CD4+ T cells from PBMCs. The receptors shown here come from a human donor with Susac syndrome.

The V call is TRBV7-8, the J call TRBJ2-5; D unclear. The germline gives CDR1 SGHVS, CDR2 FQNEAQ. Trimming left V 6 bases short and J 1 base short, with 9 bases between. This CDR3 has 13 amino acids. The CDR3 nucleotides are TGTGCCAGCAGTGAGCGTTTCCAAGAGACCCAGTACTTC. Protein: CASSERFQETQYF.

The V call is TRBV24-1, the J call TRBJ2-1, with a tentative D call TRBD2 (5 bases). This CDR3 is 13 amino acids long. V lost 5 bases and J lost 3, with 7 bases in between. Germline V gene sequence: CDR1 KGHDR, CDR2 SFDVKD. The CDR3 sequence is CATSARDYNEQFF. CDR3 nucleotide sequence: TGTGCCACCAGTGCCCGGGACTACAATGAGCAGTTCTTC.

The CDR3 spells CASSPTSWETQYF. The CDR3 nucleotides read TGCGCCAGCAGCCCTACTTCGTGGGAGACCCAGTACTTC. This chain joins TRBV5-1 and TRBJ2-5; no reliable D call. Trimming shortened V by 4 bases and J by 5 bases, and 12 bases separated the two germline ends. Per the germline V gene, CDR1 is SGHRS and CDR2 is YFSETQ. The CDR3 length is 13 residues.

The chain couples TRBV30 to TRBJ1-2; a possible D gene is TRBD1 (5 bases). V lost 2 bases, J lost 4 bases, and 11 bases lay in between. This CDR3 contains 13 residues. Germline V gene sequence: CDR1 GTSNPN, CDR2 SVGIG (reference sequence). Here the CDR3 reads CAWSSQGSYGYTF. In DNA, the CDR3 is TGTGCCTGGAGTTCGCAGGGATCCTATGGCTACACCTTC.

V usage is TRBV24-1 and J usage is TRBJ2-2; 10 bases are shared with TRBD1. The CDR3 is 16 amino acids. V shed 3 bases and J 3 bases; nucleotides not matched to a gene: 3. Germline V gene sequence: CDR1 KGHDR, CDR2 SFDVKD. The CDR3 DNA follows: TGTGCCACCAGTGATGCCGGGACAGGGGACACCGGGGAGCTGTTTTTT. Translated, it gives CATSDAGTGDTGELFF.

The chain joins TRBV29-1 to TRBJ1-1; D call uncertain. This CDR3 region has 13 residues. The germline V gene encodes CDR1 SQVTM and CDR2 ANQGSEA. With 3 bases removed from V and 1 base from J, the gap between germline ends came to 9 bases. This CDR3 is CSVERASNTEAFF. For the CDR3, the DNA is TGCAGCGTTGAGAGGGCATCGAACACTGAAGCTTTCTTT.

The chain couples TRBV29-1 to TRBJ2-5; no clear D. This CDR3 region has 12 residues. Germline V lookup: CDR1 SQVTM, CDR2 ANQGSEA. V was cut by 4 bases and J by 2 bases, with 8 bases left in between. The CDR3: CSVGDFQETQYF. The CDR3 nucleotides are TGCAGCGTTGGCGACTTTCAAGAGACCCAGTACTTC.

V usage is TRBV5-8 and J usage is TRBJ2-5; 9 bases line up with TRBD2. The CDR3 length is 14 residues. CDR1 SGHTS and CDR2 YDEGEE come from the germline V gene. The V and J ends lost 1 base and 5 bases, in that order; junction bases with no gene match: 3. The DNA for the CDR3 is TGTGCCAGCAGCTTGATTGCGGGGGGGGAGACCCAGTACTTC. Protein product: CASSLIAGGETQYF.

With regard to this clonotype: Mismatch with germline at one junction end may stem from a read error. For the CDR3, the DNA is TGCAGTGCGAGACTAGCTTCAGCGGCCCAACAGACCCAGTACTTC. This gives the protein CSARLASAAQQTQYF. The chain links TRBV20-1 to TRBJ2-5, with 7 nucleotides matching TRBD2. The germline V gene has CDR1 DFQATT and CDR2 SNEGSKA (reference sequence). The CDR3 has 15 residues.

The V and J genes are TRBV28 and TRBJ2-7, with 7 positions matching TRBD1. The germline V gene has CDR1 MDHEN and CDR2 SYDVKM. V lost 7 bases and J lost 7; bases outside the gene matches: 7. CDR3 length: 12 residues. CDR3 loop: CASITQGVEQYF. In nucleotides, the CDR3 is TGTGCCAGCATCACCCAGGGGGTAGAGCAGTACTTC.

The V call is TRBV5-6, the J call TRBJ2-7; possibly TRBD1 or TRBD2 for D (5 bases each). The germline V gene has CDR1 SGHDT and CDR2 YYEEEE. The CDR3 spans 15 residues. The ends were cut back, 4 bases at V and 5 bases at J, with 19 bases in the middle. CDR3 bases: TGTGCCAGCAGCATCCGGGACCCCGGAAGCAACGAGCAGTACTTC. As protein: CASSIRDPGSNEQYF.